This TCR beta chain originates from a study of cytomegalovirus exposure and HLA in healthy donors (dated by TCRdb to 2017 to 2019). Notes on the research overall: An earlier analysis of about 530 of the donors reported approximately 280 Gb of sequence data and some 110 million unique TCR beta sequences obtained from approximately 180 million T cells. An early release that covered 640 HLA-typed donors contained approximately 300 gigabases of sequencing data and about 93 million unique TCR sequences. The genetic ancestry cluster associated with self-reported Caucasian donors included around 76% of the roughly 380 genotyped donors. The study aimed to test whether cataloging public T cell receptors could reveal signatures of past pathogen exposure. The T cell repertoires of under 700 subjects were profiled by immunosequencing and related to cytomegalovirus serostatus. Besides the first cohort of approximately 710 subjects, a separate validation cohort made up of roughly 120 different subjects was used. High-throughput TCR immunosequencing, statistical association of individual TCRs with disease status, and machine learning were combined to predict cytomegalovirus infection status. In a later analysis, previously published TCR beta repertoires from 666 donors were re-analyzed and high-resolution HLA genotyping was added so that TCR occurrence patterns could be studied. Rather than using new phenotypic data, the later analysis identified candidate immune exposures from TCR beta sequences and from how often those sequences occurred across donors. To decide whether each TCR beta V gene segment behaved as functional or pseudogenic, an earlier analysis of over 500 of the donors relied on high-throughput TCR beta sequencing. Donor age, sex, ethnicity and CMV serostatus were collected together with the repertoire data. A later genetic analysis took genome-wide SNP genotypes for 398 of the 666 donors and used that subset as a discovery cohort. All discovery cohort repertoires had been generated using a single sequencing platform. Class I and class II HLA loci were covered by the typing at four-digit resolution. Typing coverage differed by locus: A, B, C, DRB1 and DQB1 were typed in about 620-630 donors, DQA1 in about 560, DPA1 in around 610, and DPB1 in roughly 450. Because of strong linkage in the cohort, roughly 5 DR-DQ haplotypes were treated as single units for association and clustering. Among around 400 genotyped donors of the cohort, an average of about 240,000 unique TCR beta nucleotide sequences were sequenced per donor, about a sixth of them non-productive. Paper-wide results and their limitations: In the study, around 150 TCR beta chains were listed as associated with cytomegalovirus. In vitro tests confirmed that three of the cytomegalovirus-associated TCR beta chains recognize cytomegalovirus antigens. Correlated functional status among segregating V segments might be attributable to linkage disequilibrium, but an unknown experimental factor could not be ruled out. A later genetic analysis associated a missense DCLRE1C variant with V-gene and J-gene trimming of TCR beta chains, and an independent cohort replicated the association. In a later analysis, more than 15,000 TCR beta sequences were associated with specific HLA alleles at a false discovery rate of 0.05. Compared with the approximately 720-donor mean, donors in an Asian-associated ancestry cluster had fewer N-insertions in productive TCRs, according to a later genetic analysis. Assigning TCR associations to individual alleles was difficult when HLA alleles, especially DR and DQ, strongly co-occurred. Roughly uniform sequencing depth across donors was assumed in presence/absence analyses, although this assumption may not hold. The authors suggested that the approach could potentially be extended to other disease states and immunological phenotypes. A further reported finding was that TCR beta sequences accurately predicted the HLA-A and HLA-B alleles for most subjects in the first cohort. The classifier was reported to diagnose cytomegalovirus status with high specificity and sensitivity in both the original and validation cohorts. Across donors, most TCR sequences were observed very rarely, whereas some public TCRs were present in many individuals. Because counts were too low, more than 15 rarely observed V segments, including chromosome 9 orphons, were excluded from the earlier analysis of 587 of the donors. A later analysis reported that several top co-occurrence clusters appeared linked to parvovirus B19, influenza, CMV and Epstein-Barr virus. HLA typing was unavailable for some donors at each locus, so association tests used only the typed subset. A cluster of highly shared sequence variants was judged likely to be a technical artifact of the sequencing pipeline. According to a later analysis, TCR association rates differed among HLA loci, with DRB1 alleles showing the most associated TCRs and HLA-C alleles showing the fewest. Compared with equally common non-associated chains, HLA-associated TCR beta chains in a later analysis were more clonally expanded and had lower generation probabilities. According to a later analysis, most CMV-associated TCR beta chains appeared to be HLA-restricted, and the HLA associations seemed to be driven largely by CMV exposure. The cohort was sequenced for TCR beta chains only, and without alpha or paired-chain data the features that could be detected were limited. Immune exposure information for the cohort was limited to CMV serostatus. Some IMGT-functional V segments, including TRBV6-2 and TRBV6-3, could not be told apart with the 87-base-pair reads, so those segments were excluded. Broadly in line with IMGT annotations, most TCR beta V segments showed up in productive rearrangements about 87% or about 30% of the time in an earlier analysis of several hundred of the donors.

Library construction relied on the immunoSEQ multiplex PCR assay. For the multiplex PCR, a mixture combining 60 forward primers for TCR Vbeta segments and 13 reverse primers for TCR Jbeta segments was used. Amplification of the CDR3 region of rearranged TCR beta genes was performed with a multiplex PCR assay on genomic DNA. The Illumina HiSeq System was used to sequence the amplified TCR beta libraries as 87-base-pair reads. Under the source paper's analysis protocol: Across the 666 repertoires, a later analysis counted 75 million to 90 million unique TCR beta chains, 9.5 million to 13 million of which were shared by at least two donors. To remove PCR and sequencing errors, raw reads were error-corrected and collapsed into unique sequences using a nearest-neighbor algorithm that merged closely related sequences. CDR3 sequences were aligned to IMGT reference sequences to assign V, D and J gene segments. Each retained sequence needed at least a six-nucleotide match to both a V gene segment and a J gene segment. A rearrangement was called productive if the CDR3 had no stop codons and remained in frame with V and J, and every other rearrangement was called non-productive. Following IMGT convention, CDR3 was defined as the stretch from the second conserved V-encoded cysteine up to the conserved J-encoded phenylalanine. In an earlier analysis of 587 of the donors, sequences lacking an unambiguous match to a single V gene segment were excluded. In an earlier analysis of approximately 610 of the donors, V segments were called functional above 56.7% productive rearrangements and were called segregating when the between-donor standard deviation exceeded 5%. A statistical classification framework was developed to diagnose cytomegalovirus status using the catalog of TCR beta chain sequences. V and J gene assignment, in a later analysis, came from comparing TCR nucleotide sequences with IMGT/GENE-DB human TR gene sequences. A later analysis assigned CDR3 sequences and most-parsimonious VDJ recombination scenarios with the TCRdist pipeline. In a later analysis, each TCR beta chain was defined by its CDR3 amino acid sequence together with its V-gene family, and reads without a unique V-gene family were excluded. In a later analysis, some 600 highly shared, low-generation-probability nucleotide sequences were removed to address suspected cross-contamination and a sequencing artifact. A later analysis calculated a clonal expansion index for each public chain from normalized within-repertoire ranks of inferred template counts. In a later analysis, generation probabilities were computed with a VDJ recombination model fitted to out-of-frame rearrangements, and the resulting probabilities were checked against IGoR. In a later analysis, hypergeometric tests were used to score TCR-TCR, TCR-HLA and TCR-CMV co-occurrence, with a repertoire-size bias correction applied to TCR pairs. A later analysis estimated false discovery rates by permuting HLA or CMV assignments 20 times. In a later analysis, co-occurring TCRs were grouped using DBSCAN, with TCRdist sequence similarity added in when clustering inside HLA-allele-positive subsets. Co-occurrence clustering excluded repertoires with fewer than 30,000 or more than 120,000 public chains, plus five with anomalous nucleotide sharing. The table was pulled from immuneACCESS by TCRdb, which kept in-frame rearrangements only. Such tables lose some clones; where checked, under half of the loss comes from unresolved V genes, and the rest has no known cause. V, J and clone size derive from that table, while D and trimming were established from the DNA sequence. In this sample the table shows 150,000 to 160,000 clones, approximately 72% of which occur a single time. The top ten clonotypes cover approximately 2.6% of the sample.

Taken from cysteine to phenylalanine, the CDR3 has 12 residues. Of all the DNA, just the CDR3 is kept, 36 bases in frame from base 1. For CDR1 and CDR2, the germline V gene lists SNHLY and FYNNEI. Trimming costs V 5 bases and J 8 bases, and their ends lie 9 bases apart. The cohort comprised 710 or so healthy bone marrow donors. All cohort members were sampled while nominally healthy, although unrecorded immune exposures were likely present. The donor tested CMV seronegative, placing the donor among the 350 to 400 seronegative members of the cohort. Each donor provided a peripheral blood sample, and peripheral blood mononuclear cells were used for TCR beta sequencing. Genomic DNA was extracted from the blood cell samples with the Qiagen DNeasy Blood Extraction Kit. About this clone itself: This clone's antigen is unknown. No base-level quality is on record; no much larger clone is a single base apart.

The receptor's source is a man aged 18 to 30 in good health and CMV-seronegative. The specimen was PBMCs. The chain is assembled from TRBV2 and TRBJ1-4; the D gene assignment is ambiguous. The nucleotide sequence reads TGTGCCAGCAGTTGGGAGAGAGAAAAACTGTTTTTT. This is translated as CASSWEREKLFF.